This entry concerns a single TCR beta chain. This CDR3 is 18 amino acids long. V was clipped by 2 bases and J by 6 bases, with 23 bases between them. The germline gives CDR1 MNHNS, CDR2 SASEGT. The record originates from a study of T cell changes during pregnancy in multiple sclerosis. TCRdb's copy holds only in-frame clones and misses some; the assay was immunoSEQ multiplex PCR. The sample holds some 110,000 clones, 92% seen once. The material sequenced was peripheral blood, taken in the third trimester of pregnancy. The receptor was isolated from a female donor with multiple sclerosis, enrolled in a pregnancy study. The chain uses TRBV6-1 and TRBJ2-1; no definite D call. The DNA of the CDR3 is TGTGCCAGCAGTGAACTACATAGAGAATTAGGAGCGTCCAATGAGCAGTTCTTC. This codes for CASSELHRELGASNEQFF.